The source of this TCR beta chain is a study of T cells in Graves' hyperthyroidism and ophthalmopathy. V lost 6 bases and J 0 bases, leaving 12 bases between the germline ends. This CDR3 has 14 amino acids. The germline gives CDR1 LNHDA, CDR2 SQIVND (reference sequence). The study based diagnoses on clinical symptoms, serum thyroxine and TRAb, thyroid ultrasound and orbital computed tomography. Amplified regions were TCR beta CDR3 sequences from RNA transcripts. First-round RT-PCR with HTBI primers amplified the TCR CDR3 region. TCRdb independently ran MiXCR on the multiplex PCR reads; one entry per CDR3 protein. The sample carries about 110,000 distinct CDR3 sequences, more than 15% recorded once. With respect to this clonotype: Its antigen is not known.

General observations from the study: Most expanded thyroid clonotypes above 0.001 also appeared in blood.

The receptor comes from a woman between 45 and 65 years old with Graves' hyperthyroidism. The chain has TRBV19 and TRBJ2-7; the D is unclear. Sequencing was done on a sample of blood. In nucleotides, the CDR3 is TGTGCCAGTAGCCACGCAGGTCCCTCCTACGAGCAGTACTTC. It is translated as CASSHAGPSYEQYF.